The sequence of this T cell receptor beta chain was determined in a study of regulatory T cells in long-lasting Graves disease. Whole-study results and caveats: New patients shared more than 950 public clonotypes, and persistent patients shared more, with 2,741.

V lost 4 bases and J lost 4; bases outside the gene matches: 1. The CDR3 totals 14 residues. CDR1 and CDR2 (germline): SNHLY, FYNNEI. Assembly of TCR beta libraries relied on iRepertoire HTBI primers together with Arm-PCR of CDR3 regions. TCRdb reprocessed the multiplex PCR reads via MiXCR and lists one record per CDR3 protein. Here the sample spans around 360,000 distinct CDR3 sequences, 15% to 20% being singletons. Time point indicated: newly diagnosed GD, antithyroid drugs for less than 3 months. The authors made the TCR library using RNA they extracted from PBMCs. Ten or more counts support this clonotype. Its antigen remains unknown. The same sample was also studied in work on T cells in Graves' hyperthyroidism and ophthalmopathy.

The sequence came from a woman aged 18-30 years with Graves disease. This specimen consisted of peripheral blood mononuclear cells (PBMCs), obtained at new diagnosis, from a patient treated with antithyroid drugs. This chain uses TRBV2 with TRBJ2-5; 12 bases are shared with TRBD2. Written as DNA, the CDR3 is TGTGCCAGCAGTGCGGGACTAGCGGGAGAGACCCAGTACTTC. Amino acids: CASSAGLAGETQYF.